This TCR beta chain derives from a study of identical twins. This clonotype occurred a few times. Its antigen is not known. From the 5' RACE reads, TCRdb called clonotypes with MiXCR, one entry per CDR3 protein. Of 600,000 to 700,000 distinct CDR3 sequences in the sample, around 21% were seen once. General study findings and limits: Invariant T cells like MAIT and iNKT could partly confound the zero-insertion analyses. There was more out-of-frame TCR alpha sharing in monozygotic twins than models estimated. Twin pairs' shared out-of-frame alpha sequences were enriched in low generation probability.

Trimming took off 3 bases at V and 9 bases at J, with 9 bases between the two ends. CDR3 size: 11 residues. The data were also submitted as part of a second study, on T cells expressing NK-cell markers. In that study: Researchers got TCR beta repertoires out of sorted CD3+CD56+NKG2C+, CD3+CD56+NKG2C- and CD3+CD56-NKG2C+ T cells.

This TCR was sampled from a woman aged 18-35 years in good health. Sequencing was done on a sample of PBMCs. The chain links TRBV12-3 or TRBV12-4 to TRBJ2-7; no clear D gene. CDR3 coding DNA: TGTGCCAGCAGTTTCCGCCGGTGGCAGTACTTC. Amino acids: CASSFRRWQYF.